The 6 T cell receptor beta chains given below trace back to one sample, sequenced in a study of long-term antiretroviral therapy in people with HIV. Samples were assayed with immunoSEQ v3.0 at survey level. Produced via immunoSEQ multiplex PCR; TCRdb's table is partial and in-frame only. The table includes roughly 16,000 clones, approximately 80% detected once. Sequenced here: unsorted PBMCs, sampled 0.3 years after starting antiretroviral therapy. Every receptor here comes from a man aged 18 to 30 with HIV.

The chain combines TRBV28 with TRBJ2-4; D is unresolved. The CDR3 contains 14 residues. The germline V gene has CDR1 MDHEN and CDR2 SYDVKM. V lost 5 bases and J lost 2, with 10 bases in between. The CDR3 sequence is CASSTAISKNIQYF. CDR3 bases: TGTGCCAGCAGTACGGCTATATCCAAAAACATTCAGTACTTC. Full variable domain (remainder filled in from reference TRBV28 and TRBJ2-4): DVKVTQSSRYLVKRTGEKVFLECVQDMDHENMFWYRQDPGLGLRLIYFSYDVKMKEKGDIPEGYSVSREKKERFSLILESASTNQTSMYLCASSTAISKNIQYFGAGTRLSVL.

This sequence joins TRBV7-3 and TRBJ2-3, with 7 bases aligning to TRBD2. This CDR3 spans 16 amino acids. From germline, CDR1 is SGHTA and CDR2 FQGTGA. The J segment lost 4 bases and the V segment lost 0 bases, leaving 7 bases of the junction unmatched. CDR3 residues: CASSLTRGRGADTQYF. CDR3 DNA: TGTGCCAGCAGCTTAACTCGGGGGAGGGGCGCAGATACGCAGTATTTT. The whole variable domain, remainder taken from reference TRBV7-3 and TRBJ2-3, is GAGVSQTPSNKVTEKGKYVELRCDPISGHTALYWYRQSLGQGPEFLIYFQGTGAADDSGLPNDRFFAVRPEGSVSTLKIQRTERGDSAVYLCASSLTRGRGADTQYFGPGTRLTVL.

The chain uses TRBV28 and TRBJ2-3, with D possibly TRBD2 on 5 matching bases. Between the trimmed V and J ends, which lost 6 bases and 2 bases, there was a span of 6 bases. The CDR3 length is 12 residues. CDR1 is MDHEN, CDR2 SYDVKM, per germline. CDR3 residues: CASSLATDTQYF. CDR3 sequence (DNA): TGTGCCAGCAGCCTAGCCACAGATACGCAGTATTTT.

The CDR3 loop is CAISESLDANSPLHF. For the CDR3, the DNA is TGTGCCATCAGTGAGTCTCTGGATGCGAATTCACCCCTCCACTTT. The rearrangement joins TRBV10-3 to TRBJ1-6; D is ambiguous. Trimming took 0 bases from V and 7 from J, leaving 10 bases between them. The CDR3 is 15 amino acids. Germline CDR1 reads ENHRY; CDR2 reads SYGVKD.

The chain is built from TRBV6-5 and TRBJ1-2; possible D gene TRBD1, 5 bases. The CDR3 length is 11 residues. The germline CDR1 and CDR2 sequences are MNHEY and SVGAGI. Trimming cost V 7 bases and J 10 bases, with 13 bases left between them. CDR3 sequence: CASTRDGLYTF. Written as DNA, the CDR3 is TGTGCCAGCACAAGGGACGGCCTCTACACCTTC.

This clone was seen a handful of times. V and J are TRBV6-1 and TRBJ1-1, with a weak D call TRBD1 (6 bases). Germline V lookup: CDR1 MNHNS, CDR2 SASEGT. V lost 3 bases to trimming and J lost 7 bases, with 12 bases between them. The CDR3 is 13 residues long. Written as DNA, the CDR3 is TGTGCCAGCAGTGAGGGCGGAGGGGGTGAAGCTTTCTTT. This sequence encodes CASSEGGGGEAFF.